These T cell receptor beta chains were read from a single sample in a study of T cell responses to AZD1222 COVID-19 vaccine. The protocol was immunoSEQ multiplex PCR, while the TCRdb copy is restricted to in-frame clones and leaves out a portion. This sample yields about 120,000 clones, of which under 90% are seen a single time; about 7.8% belongs to the top ten. The sample here was peripheral blood, taken on day 0 of AZD1222 vaccination. Receptors were obtained from an adult in good health. CDR3s include the opening cysteine and the closing phenylalanine or tryptophan. The D gene is left open where the match is weak. Expanded clones get a size class; other rows say once, few or many, or leave the size out.

V gene: TRBV27; J gene: TRBJ1-4; D gene: TRBD1; clone size: -; CDR3 protein: CASSLYGTGGVGEKLFF; CDR3 DNA: TGTGCCAGCAGTTTATACGGGACAGGGGGCGTCGGTGAAAAACTGTTTTTT
V gene: TRBV3-1/TRBV3-2; J gene: TRBJ2-7; D gene: TRBD1; clone size: few; CDR3 protein: CASSLQGAEEQYF; CDR3 DNA: TGTGCCAGCAGCCTACAGGGGGCAGAAGAGCAGTACTTC
V gene: TRBV28; J gene: TRBJ1-3; D gene: -; clone size: -; CDR3 protein: CASSSAGNTIYF; CDR3 DNA: TGTGCCAGCTCGTCGGCTGGAAACACCATATATTTT
V gene: TRBV4-1; J gene: TRBJ2-1; D gene: TRBD2; clone size: -; CDR3 protein: CASSQSGTSGGANEQFF; CDR3 DNA: TGCGCCAGCAGCCAATCCGGGACTAGCGGGGGGGCGAATGAGCAGTTCTTC
V gene: TRBV20-1; J gene: TRBJ2-7; D gene: TRBD1; clone size: -; CDR3 protein: CSASQGANEQYF; CDR3 DNA: TGCAGTGCTAGTCAGGGGGCGAACGAGCAGTACTTC
V gene: TRBV7-7; J gene: TRBJ2-5; D gene: TRBD2; clone size: -; CDR3 protein: CASSIAGGPQETQYF; CDR3 DNA: TGTGCCAGCAGCATAGCGGGGGGACCCCAAGAGACCCAGTACTTC
V gene: TRBV28; J gene: TRBJ1-1; D gene: -; clone size: -; CDR3 protein: CASSLARAEAFF; CDR3 DNA: TGTGCCAGCAGCCTGGCCAGGGCTGAAGCTTTCTTT
V gene: TRBV2; J gene: TRBJ1-6; D gene: TRBD1; clone size: -; CDR3 protein: CASRQGGGSPLHF; CDR3 DNA: TGTGCCAGCCGACAGGGAGGCGGTTCACCCCTCCACTTT
V gene: TRBV28; J gene: TRBJ2-7; D gene: TRBD1; clone size: -; CDR3 protein: CASSAPGTGNPQQYF; CDR3 DNA: TGTGCCAGCAGTGCGCCAGGGACAGGGAACCCCCAGCAGTACTTC
V gene: TRBV28; J gene: TRBJ2-7; D gene: -; clone size: -; CDR3 protein: CASSSRGPQYF; CDR3 DNA: TGTGCCAGCAGTTCCCGGGGACCGCAGTACTTC
V gene: TRBV15; J gene: TRBJ2-7; D gene: -; clone size: -; CDR3 protein: CATSRGEAYEQYF; CDR3 DNA: TGTGCCACCAGCAGAGGGGAGGCCTACGAGCAGTACTTC
V gene: TRBV18; J gene: TRBJ2-7; D gene: -; clone size: -; CDR3 protein: CASSQGRDGTYEQYF; CDR3 DNA: TGTGCCAGCTCACAAGGCCGGGACGGAACCTACGAGCAGTACTTC
V gene: TRBV30; J gene: TRBJ1-1; D gene: TRBD1; clone size: -; CDR3 protein: CAWSVLWTGGTEAFF; CDR3 DNA: TGTGCCTGGAGTGTACTTTGGACAGGGGGAACTGAAGCTTTCTTT
V gene: TRBV7-2; J gene: TRBJ2-1; D gene: TRBD2; clone size: -; CDR3 protein: CASSFGLAGEQFF; CDR3 DNA: TGTGCCAGCAGCTTCGGACTAGCGGGGGAGCAGTTCTTC
V gene: TRBV5-1; J gene: TRBJ1-5; D gene: TRBD1; clone size: -; CDR3 protein: CASSRQGSNQPQHF; CDR3 DNA: TGCGCCAGCAGCCGACAGGGGAGCAATCAGCCCCAGCATTTT
V gene: TRBV19; J gene: TRBJ2-1; D gene: TRBD2; clone size: -; CDR3 protein: CASSILAGLSYNEQFF; CDR3 DNA: TGTGCCAGTAGTATACTAGCGGGTCTCTCCTACAATGAGCAGTTCTTC
V gene: TRBV19; J gene: TRBJ2-1; D gene: TRBD1; clone size: -; CDR3 protein: CASSIGGQGQGEQFF; CDR3 DNA: TGTGCCAGTAGTATAGGGGGACAGGGGCAGGGTGAGCAGTTCTTC
V gene: TRBV6-2/TRBV6-3; J gene: TRBJ2-7; D gene: TRBD2; clone size: few; CDR3 protein: CASSYSRGGNSYEQYF; CDR3 DNA: TGTGCCAGCAGTTACTCCCGGGGGGGGAACTCCTACGAGCAGTACTTC
V gene: TRBV6-5; J gene: TRBJ1-5; D gene: TRBD1; clone size: -; CDR3 protein: CASKQGEDQPQHF; CDR3 DNA: TGTGCCAGCAAACAGGGGGAAGATCAGCCCCAGCATTTT
V gene: TRBV21-1; J gene: TRBJ2-7; D gene: -; clone size: once; CDR3 protein: CASSKVGCCEQYF; CDR3 DNA: TGTGCCAGCAGCAAGGTCGGTTGTTGCGAGCAGTACTTC
V gene: TRBV6-1; J gene: TRBJ2-7; D gene: TRBD1; clone size: -; CDR3 protein: CASSEARQGVSSYEQYF; CDR3 DNA: TGTGCCAGCAGTGAAGCTCGACAGGGGGTCAGCTCCTACGAGCAGTACTTC
V gene: TRBV7-9; J gene: TRBJ2-3; D gene: TRBD2; clone size: -; CDR3 protein: CASSPGLAGGTDTQYF; CDR3 DNA: TGTGCCAGCAGCCCCGGACTAGCGGGGGGCACAGATACGCAGTATTTT
V gene: TRBV3-1/TRBV3-2; J gene: TRBJ2-3; D gene: -; clone size: -; CDR3 protein: CASSQDQRGHDTQYF; CDR3 DNA: TGTGCCAGCAGCCAAGATCAGAGGGGTCATGATACGCAGTATTTT
V gene: TRBV19; J gene: TRBJ2-2; D gene: TRBD1; clone size: -; CDR3 protein: CASSGTGASGELFF; CDR3 DNA: TGTGCCAGTAGTGGGACAGGGGCATCCGGGGAGCTGTTTTTT
V gene: TRBV4-1; J gene: TRBJ2-4; D gene: TRBD2; clone size: -; CDR3 protein: CASSQWGGEVAKNIQYF; CDR3 DNA: TGCGCCAGCAGCCAATGGGGGGGGGAAGTAGCCAAAAACATTCAGTACTTC
V gene: TRBV7-9; J gene: TRBJ1-1; D gene: -; clone size: -; CDR3 protein: CASSLPSNANTEAFF; CDR3 DNA: TGTGCCAGCAGCCTGCCCTCCAATGCGAACACTGAAGCTTTCTTT
V gene: TRBV5-1; J gene: TRBJ2-2; D gene: -; clone size: -; CDR3 protein: CASSPRGFDTGELFF; CDR3 DNA: TGCGCCAGCAGCCCCCGGGGGTTTGACACCGGGGAGCTGTTTTTT
V gene: TRBV7-2; J gene: TRBJ1-6; D gene: -; clone size: -; CDR3 protein: CASSLAQPGANSPLHF; CDR3 DNA: TGTGCCAGCAGCTTAGCTCAGCCTGGGGCCAATTCACCCCTCCACTTT
V gene: TRBV7-7; J gene: TRBJ2-1; D gene: TRBD2; clone size: -; CDR3 protein: CASSLHPGLAAENEQFF; CDR3 DNA: TGTGCTAGCAGCCTCCACCCGGGACTAGCGGCGGAGAATGAGCAGTTCTTC
V gene: TRBV5-1; J gene: TRBJ2-7; D gene: -; clone size: -; CDR3 protein: CASSALKAGGSQEQYF; CDR3 DNA: TGCGCCAGCAGCGCCCTGAAAGCCGGGGGTTCGCAAGAGCAGTACTTC
V gene: TRBV6-5; J gene: TRBJ1-1; D gene: TRBD1; clone size: -; CDR3 protein: CASTGQGPNTEAFF; CDR3 DNA: TGTGCCAGCACGGGACAGGGACCGAACACTGAAGCTTTCTTT
V gene: TRBV6-5; J gene: TRBJ1-4; D gene: -; clone size: -; CDR3 protein: CASSLTDTNEKLFF; CDR3 DNA: TGTGCCAGCAGCCTGACAGATACTAATGAAAAACTGTTTTTT
V gene: TRBV5-4; J gene: TRBJ2-2; D gene: -; clone size: -; CDR3 protein: CASSSDRNSNTGELFF; CDR3 DNA: TGTGCCAGCTCCTCGGACAGAAATTCGAACACCGGGGAGCTGTTTTTT
V gene: TRBV10-3; J gene: TRBJ2-5; D gene: -; clone size: -; CDR3 protein: CAASGGTPGGETQYF; CDR3 DNA: TGTGCCGCCTCAGGAGGGACACCGGGCGGGGAGACCCAGTACTTC
V gene: TRBV19; J gene: TRBJ1-5; D gene: TRBD1; clone size: -; CDR3 protein: CASSIIGTGGQQPQHF; CDR3 DNA: TGTGCCAGTAGTATAATCGGGACAGGCGGACAGCAGCCCCAGCATTTT
V gene: TRBV7-9; J gene: TRBJ2-7; D gene: -; clone size: -; CDR3 protein: CASSPDSTYEQYF; CDR3 DNA: TGTGCCAGCAGCCCGGACAGTACCTACGAGCAGTACTTC
V gene: TRBV2; J gene: TRBJ2-3; D gene: -; clone size: -; CDR3 protein: CASRIESSTDTQYF; CDR3 DNA: TGTGCCAGCAGGATCGAGAGTAGCACAGATACGCAGTATTTT
V gene: TRBV27; J gene: TRBJ2-3; D gene: TRBD2; clone size: -; CDR3 protein: CASRGVGLAGPTDTQYF; CDR3 DNA: TGTGCCAGCAGAGGCGTCGGACTAGCGGGGCCCACAGATACGCAGTATTTT
V gene: TRBV6-6; J gene: TRBJ2-1; D gene: -; clone size: -; CDR3 protein: CASLDSYNEQFF; CDR3 DNA: TGTGCCAGCTTGGACAGCTACAATGAGCAGTTCTTC
V gene: TRBV29-1; J gene: TRBJ2-7; D gene: -; clone size: few; CDR3 protein: CSVWTDYEQYF; CDR3 DNA: TGCAGCGTTTGGACAGACTACGAGCAGTACTTC
V gene: TRBV12-3/TRBV12-4; J gene: TRBJ2-7; D gene: -; clone size: -; CDR3 protein: CASRERYEQYF; CDR3 DNA: TGTGCCAGCCGCGAACGCTACGAGCAGTACTTC
V gene: TRBV5-1; J gene: TRBJ1-5; D gene: -; clone size: -; CDR3 protein: CASSLEGPNQPQHF; CDR3 DNA: TGCGCCAGCAGCTTGGAGGGGCCTAATCAGCCCCAGCATTTT